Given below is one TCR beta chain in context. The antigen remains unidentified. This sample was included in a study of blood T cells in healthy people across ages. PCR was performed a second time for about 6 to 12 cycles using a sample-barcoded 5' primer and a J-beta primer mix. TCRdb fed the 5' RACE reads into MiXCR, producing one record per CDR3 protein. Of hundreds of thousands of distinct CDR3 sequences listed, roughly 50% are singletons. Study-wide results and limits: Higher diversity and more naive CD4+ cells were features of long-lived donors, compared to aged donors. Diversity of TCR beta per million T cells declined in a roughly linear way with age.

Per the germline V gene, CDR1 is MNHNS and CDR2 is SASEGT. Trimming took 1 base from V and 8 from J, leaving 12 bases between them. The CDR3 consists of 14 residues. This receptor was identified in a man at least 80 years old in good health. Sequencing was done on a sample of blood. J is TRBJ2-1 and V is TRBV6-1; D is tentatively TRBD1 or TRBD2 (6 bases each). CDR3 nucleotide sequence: TGTGCCAGCAGTGAAGGTGGGGGGCGGGATGAGCAGTTCTTC. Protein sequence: CASSEGGGRDEQFF.